Presented here are 24 T cell receptor beta chains from one specimen sequenced in a study of blood T cell repertoires in COVID-19. Repertoires were generated with immunoSEQ multiplex PCR, while TCRdb's copy carries only in-frame clones and drops some. The sample records 140,000 to 150,000 clones, over 75% being singletons. The specimen sequenced was peripheral blood. These receptors all stem from a woman aged 55 to 70 with COVID-19, enrolled during active disease.

The genes are TRBV2 and TRBJ2-2; the match to TRBD2 covers 10 bases. The germline V gene encodes CDR1 SNHLY and CDR2 FYNNEI. The junction had 8 bases not matched to a gene; V was cut back by 6 bases and J by 4 bases. The CDR3 has 16 amino acids. CDR3 region: CASRRAGGPGTGELFF. The CDR3 coding sequence is TGTGCCAGCAGGCGAGCGGGGGGGCCAGGCACCGGGGAGCTGTTTTTT.

Here the CDR3 reads CASSVGREMSSYEQYF. The CDR3 bases are TGTGCCAGCAGCGTAGGCAGGGAAATGAGCTCCTACGAGCAGTACTTC. The chain carries TRBV9 and TRBJ2-7, with TRBD1 as a possible D gene (5 bases). The CDR3 is made up of 16 amino acids. The V end lost 0 bases, the J end lost 0 bases, and 13 bases lay between the germline ends. The germline V gene has CDR1 SGDLS and CDR2 YYNGEE. Full variable domain (outside the CDR3, taken from reference TRBV9 and TRBJ2-7): DSGVTQTPKHLITATGQRVTLRCSPRSGDLSVYWYQQSLDQGLQFLIQYYNGEERAKGNILERFSAQQFPDLHSELNLSSLELGDSALYFCASSVGREMSSYEQYFGPGTRLTVT.

The rearrangement links TRBV6-6 to TRBJ2-1; no clear D. CDR1 is MNHNY, CDR2 SVGAGI, per germline (reference sequence). Trimming removed 5 bases from V and 9 bases from J, with 26 bases in between. This CDR3 has 17 residues. The CDR3 loop is CASSRRNHDSLHVEQFF. As DNA, the CDR3 is TGTGCCAGCAGTCGCCGGAACCACGACTCACTACACGTTGAGCAGTTCTTC.

This clone has a handful of counts. The CDR3 here is CASSQVRSGQGNSPLHF. CDR3 in DNA: TGCGCCAGCAGCCAAGTCCGTTCAGGACAGGGGAATTCACCCCTCCACTTT. This chain joins TRBV4-1 and TRBJ1-6, with TRBD1 identical over 9 bases. The junction had 8 bases not matched to a gene; V was cut back by 1 base and J by 7 bases. The germline V gene has CDR1 MGHRA and CDR2 YSYEKL. The CDR3 has 17 residues.

V is TRBV6-8 and J is TRBJ1-2, with D maybe TRBD1 (5 bases). This CDR3 has 13 amino acids. The germline CDR1 and CDR2 sequences are MNHGY and SAAAGT. Trimming cost V 7 bases and J 4 bases, with 13 bases left between them. The CDR3 here is CASIRQILYGYTF. CDR3 in DNA: TGTGCCAGCATCCGACAGATCCTCTATGGCTACACCTTC.

This clone has a single count. V and J are TRBV12-3 or TRBV12-4 and TRBJ1-6; tentatively, D is TRBD1 (6 bases). The CDR3 runs 13 residues. V shed 2 bases and J shed 10 bases, with 9 bases lying between them. The CDR3 coding sequence is TGTGCCAGCAGTTTAAGGGGGTCATCACCCCTCCACTTT. Protein: CASSLRGSSPLHF.

This rearrangement joins TRBV10-1 to TRBJ1-1; no firm D call. Deletions cut 0 bases from V and 3 bases from J, with 5 bases between. The V gene's germline CDR1 is WNHNN and CDR2 SYGVQD (reference sequence). This CDR3 has 13 amino acids. This CDR3 reads CASSESFYTEAFF. The CDR3, as DNA: TGCGCCAGCAGTGAGTCGTTCTACACTGAAGCTTTCTTT.

The V gene is TRBV19, the J gene TRBJ2-3; TRBD2 matches at 12 bases. The V and J ends lost 5 bases and 4 bases, in that order; junction bases with no gene match: 10. Germline-derived CDR1 and CDR2 are LNHDA and SQIVND (reference sequence). This CDR3 comprises 17 residues. CDR3 residues: CASSPQRLAGAADTQYF. For the CDR3, the DNA is TGTGCCAGTAGTCCTCAGAGACTAGCGGGGGCGGCAGATACGCAGTATTTT.

This clone has more than one count but fewer than ten. The rearrangement joins TRBV7-8 to TRBJ2-7, with TRBD1 matching 7 bases. Per the germline V gene, CDR1 is SGHVS and CDR2 is FQNEAQ. J lost 6 bases, V lost 1 base, and 9 bases had no gene match. CDR3 length: 15 amino acids. The CDR3 nucleotides are TGTGCCAGCAGCTTAGTCAGACAGGGAAGGGTCGAGCAGTACTTC. This encodes CASSLVRQGRVEQYF.

The V and J genes are TRBV4-3 and TRBJ2-1, with 13 bases that match TRBD2. The CDR3 has 17 amino acids. Germline lookup yields CDR1 LGHNA and CDR2 YSLEER. The ends lost 0 bases at V and 5 bases at J; junction bases unmatched: 4. In nucleotides, the CDR3 is TGCGCCAGCAGCCAAGAACTAGCGGGGGGGTACCACAATGAGCAGTTCTTC. Translating it yields CASSQELAGGYHNEQFF.

The chain is built from TRBV4-2 and TRBJ1-5; the D is unclear. V was trimmed by 0 bases and J by 4 bases, leaving 7 bases between them. This CDR3 region has 14 residues. Germline V gene data show CDR1 as LGHNA and CDR2 as YNFKEQ. CDR3 DNA sequence: TGTGCCAGCAGCCAAGATCGGGTGAATCAGCCCCAGCATTTT. It is translated as CASSQDRVNQPQHF.

V gene TRBV2 combines with J gene TRBJ1-2, with TRBD1 as a possible D gene (5 bases). This CDR3 region has 14 residues. Trimming removed 4 bases from V and 0 bases from J, with 9 bases in between. The germline CDR1 and CDR2 sequences are SNHLY and FYNNEI. The CDR3 nucleotides are TGTGCCAGCAGTGTTGACAGCTCTAACTATGGCTACACCTTC. Its protein is CASSVDSSNYGYTF.

V gene TRBV13 combines with J gene TRBJ1-2; a weak D match, TRBD1 (5 bases). Germline CDR1 reads PRHDT; CDR2 reads FYEKMQ (reference sequence). The CDR3 length is 12 residues. Trimming left V 5 bases short and J 10 bases short, with 14 bases between. The CDR3 DNA sequence: TGTGCCAGCAGCCCCCGACAGTCTAACTACACCTTC. Translating gives CASSPRQSNYTF.

The CDR3 bases are TGCGCCAGCAGCCAAGTTTACCAGGCTGAAGCTTTCTTT. It translates to CASSQVYQAEAFF. This chain connects TRBV4-3 to TRBJ1-1, with D unclear. From germline, CDR1 is LGHNA and CDR2 YSLEER. The length of the CDR3 is 13 residues. Trimming removed 1 base from V and 6 bases from J, with 9 bases in between.

The rearrangement joins TRBV7-3 to TRBJ2-3; TRBD2 aligns across 9 bases. Germline assignment: CDR1 SGHTA and CDR2 FQGTGA. CDR3 length equals 16 residues. V trimming: 5 bases; J trimming: 2 bases; junction bases outside the gene matches: 8. The DNA of the CDR3 is TGTGCCAGCAGCCCCGCTAGCGGGGAAAACACAGATACGCAGTATTTT. The encoded protein is CASSPASGENTDTQYF.

The chain is built from TRBV19 and TRBJ1-3; D gene ambiguous. V was cut by 9 bases and J by 2 bases, with 14 bases left in between. CDR3 length equals 14 residues. Germline V lookup: CDR1 LNHDA, CDR2 SQIVND (reference sequence). CDR3 nucleotides: TGTGCCAGCGGAGGGTGGTCGGCTGGAAACACCATATATTTT. As protein: CASGGWSAGNTIYF.

This clone was found a few times. The chain is built from TRBV7-2 and TRBJ1-1, with 7 bases lining up with TRBD1. Germline CDR1 is SGHTA and CDR2 is FQGNSA. The V gene end was trimmed by 1 base and the J gene end by 6 bases; junction bases not matched to a gene: 5. This CDR3 region has 14 residues. This CDR3 reads CASSLEQGRSEAFF. The CDR3 nucleotides read TGTGCCAGCAGCTTAGAACAGGGGCGGTCTGAAGCTTTCTTT.

This clone was seen more than once but under ten times. This chain joins TRBV7-9 and TRBJ2-7, with 14 bases aligning to TRBD2. The germline V gene encodes CDR1 SEHNR and CDR2 FQNEAQ (reference sequence). The CDR3 runs 16 residues. V dropped 5 bases and J dropped 3; count of bases not matched to a gene: 6. Here the CDR3 reads CASSLSGTSGGYEQYF. The CDR3 coding sequence is TGTGCCAGCAGCCTATCCGGGACTAGCGGGGGCTACGAGCAGTACTTC.

J is TRBJ1-4 and V is TRBV5-5, with a possible D match to TRBD1 (5 bases). V was clipped by 0 bases and J by 3 bases, with 9 bases between them. The CDR3 is made up of 15 amino acids. Germline-derived CDR1 and CDR2 are SGHKS and YYEKEE (reference sequence). DNA of the CDR3: TGTGCCAGCAGCTTGGCGGGGGAATCTAATGAAAAACTGTTTTTT. This gives the protein CASSLAGESNEKLFF.

The sample holds one count of this clone. V gene TRBV12-3 or TRBV12-4 combines with J gene TRBJ2-5; D is uncertain. The CDR3 runs 13 residues. V lost 6 bases and J lost 2, with 10 bases in between. The CDR3: CASSPPGQETQYF. The CDR3 DNA reads as TGTGCCAGCAGCCCACCAGGACAAGAGACCCAGTACTTC.

The chain couples TRBV5-4 to TRBJ2-3, with 15 bases that match TRBD2. The CDR3 is 18 amino acids. The germline gives CDR1 SGHNT, CDR2 YYREEE (reference sequence). Germline trimming cut 0 bases from V and 1 base from J; bases unmatched to any gene: 3. This CDR3 is CASSLGRTSGGGTDTQYF. Here the CDR3 DNA reads TGTGCCAGCAGCTTGGGCCGGACTAGCGGGGGGGGCACAGATACGCAGTATTTT.

The genes are TRBV6-5 and TRBJ2-5; a possible D gene is TRBD1 (6 bases). The CDR3 sequence is 13 residues long. Per germline, CDR1 MNHEY and CDR2 SVGAGI. V lost 2 bases and J lost 3, with 7 bases in between. In DNA, the CDR3 is TGTGCCAGCAGTTACCCAGGGGAAGAGACCCAGTACTTC. Translated: CASSYPGEETQYF.

The chain links TRBV7-2 to TRBJ1-5; no clear D. Germline V gene lookup returns CDR1 SGHTA and CDR2 FQGNSA. The CDR3 consists of 16 residues. V lost 2 bases and J 3 bases, leaving 14 bases between the germline ends. CDR3 DNA sequence: TGTGCCAGCAGCTTACAGCTAGGAGACTTCAATCAGCCCCAGCATTTT. This codes for CASSLQLGDFNQPQHF. The variable domain in full, with the rest retrieved from reference TRBV7-2 and TRBJ1-5, is GAGVSQSPSNKVTEKGKDVELRCDPISGHTALYWYRQSLGQGLEFLIYFQGNSAPDKSGLPSDRFSAERTGGSVSTLTIQRTQQEDSAVYLCASSLQLGDFNQPQHFGDGTRLSIL.

This sequence joins TRBV19 and TRBJ1-1; 9 nucleotides line up with TRBD1. V shed 3 bases and J 6 bases; nucleotides not matched to a gene: 11. The CDR3 is 16 residues long. Per germline, CDR1 LNHDA and CDR2 SQIVND (reference sequence). The CDR3 DNA follows: TGTGCCAGTAGTATGTCTGGGACAGGGATTCCCCCTGAAGCTTTCTTT. Residues: CASSMSGTGIPPEAFF.